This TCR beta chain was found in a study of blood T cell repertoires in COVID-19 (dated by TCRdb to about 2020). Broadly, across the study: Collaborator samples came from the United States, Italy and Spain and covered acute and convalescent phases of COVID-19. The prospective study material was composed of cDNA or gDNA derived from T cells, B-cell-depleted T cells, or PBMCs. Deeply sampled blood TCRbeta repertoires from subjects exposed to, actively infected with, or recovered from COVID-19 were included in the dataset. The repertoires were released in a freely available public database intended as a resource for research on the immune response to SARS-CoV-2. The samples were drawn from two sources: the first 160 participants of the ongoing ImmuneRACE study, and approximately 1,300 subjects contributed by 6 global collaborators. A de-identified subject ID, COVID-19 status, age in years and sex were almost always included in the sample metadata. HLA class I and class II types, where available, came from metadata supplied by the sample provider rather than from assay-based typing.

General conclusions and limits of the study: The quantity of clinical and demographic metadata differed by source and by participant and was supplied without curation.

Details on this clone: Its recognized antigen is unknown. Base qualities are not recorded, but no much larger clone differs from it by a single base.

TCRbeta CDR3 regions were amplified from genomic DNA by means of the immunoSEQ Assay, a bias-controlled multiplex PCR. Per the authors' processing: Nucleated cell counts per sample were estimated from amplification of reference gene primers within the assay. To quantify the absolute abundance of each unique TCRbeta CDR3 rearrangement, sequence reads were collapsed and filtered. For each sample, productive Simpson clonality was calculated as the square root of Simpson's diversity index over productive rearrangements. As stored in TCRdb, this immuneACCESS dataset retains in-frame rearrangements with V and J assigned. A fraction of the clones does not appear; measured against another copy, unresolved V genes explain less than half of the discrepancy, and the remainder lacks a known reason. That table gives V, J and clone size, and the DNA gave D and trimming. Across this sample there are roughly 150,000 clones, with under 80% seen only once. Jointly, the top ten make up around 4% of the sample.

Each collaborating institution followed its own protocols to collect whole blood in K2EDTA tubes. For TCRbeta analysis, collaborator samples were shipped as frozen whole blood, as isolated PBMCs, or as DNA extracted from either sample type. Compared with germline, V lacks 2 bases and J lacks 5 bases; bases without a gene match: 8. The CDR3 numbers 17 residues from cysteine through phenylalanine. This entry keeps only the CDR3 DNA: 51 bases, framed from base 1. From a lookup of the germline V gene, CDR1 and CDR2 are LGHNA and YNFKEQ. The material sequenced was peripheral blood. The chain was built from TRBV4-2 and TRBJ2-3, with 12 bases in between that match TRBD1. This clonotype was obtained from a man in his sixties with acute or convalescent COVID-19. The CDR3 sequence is CASSQNPGTGGLDTQYF. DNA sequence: TGTGCCAGCAGCCAAAACCCCGGGACAGGGGGCTTAGATACGCAGTATTTT.